This TCR beta chain came from a study of blood T cell repertoires in COVID-19. Across the study: In each case, the material was cDNA or gDNA derived from T cells, B-cell-depleted T cells, or PBMCs.

CDR3 length equals 18 residues. V gave up 3 bases and J gave up 0 bases; unmatched junction bases: 7. CDR1 is SGHRS, CDR2 YFSETQ, per germline. Participants, about 18 to 100 years old, spanned approximately 26 US areas. Assignments of participants to cohorts depended upon their own reported clinical history. Per the original data handling: Reference gene primer amplification yielded estimated nucleated cell counts. Generated by immunoSEQ multiplex PCR, the TCRdb table keeps only in-frame clones and is missing some. V and J calls and clone size are given by that table; D and trimming were obtained from the DNA. Of 110,000 to 150,000 clones listed, around 83% are singletons.

The sample taken for sequencing was PBMCs or T cells enriched from blood (not recorded which). The chain has TRBV5-1 and TRBJ2-1, with 12 bases matching TRBD2. This TCR was recovered from a man in his forties or fifties who had recovered from COVID-19. As DNA, the CDR3 is TGCGCCAGCAGCTCCTGGACTAGCGGGGTGCTCTCCTACAATGAGCAGTTCTTC. It specifies CASSSWTSGVLSYNEQFF.